A selection of T cell receptor beta chains follows, all from one sample in a study of OX40 agonist ivuxolimab in advanced cancers. Produced via immunoSEQ multiplex PCR; TCRdb's table is partial and in-frame only. The data contain 55,000 to 65,000 clones, just over 90% of them singletons. Sequenced here: CD4+ or CD8+ T cells sorted from blood, sampled in a trial of the OX40 agonist ivuxolimab. These receptors were obtained from an adult with an advanced solid tumor such as melanoma, head and neck, liver or kidney cancer. Both conserved end residues are part of each CDR3. D genes are given only for firm matches. Size is omitted from some rows. Given values are once, few, many or a class for expanded clones.

CDR3: CASSLAWSSYNEQFF
D: NA
V: TRBV5-1
size: NA

CDR3: CASSFSGGRNYEQYF
D: NA
V: TRBV7-2
size: once

CDR3: CSVGLTGGPEAFF
D: NA
V: TRBV29-1
size: NA

CDR3: CASSLPGQYNYGYTF
D: TRBD1
V: TRBV7-8
size: NA

CDR3: CASSQDGSSGGSGYTF
D: NA
V: TRBV4-1
size: NA

CDR3: CASSPAGGTGELFF
D: NA
V: TRBV28
size: NA

CDR3: CASSPSGYEQYF
D: NA
V: TRBV6-6
size: NA

CDR3: CASSYSSGDYGYTF
D: NA
V: TRBV6-5
size: NA

CDR3: CASSRGGTGANVLTF
D: NA
V: TRBV4-1
size: NA

CDR3: CAFKDRAGDTEAFF
D: TRBD1
V: TRBV15
size: NA

CDR3: CASSPTGDEQYF
D: TRBD1
V: TRBV4-1
size: NA

CDR3: CASSQGQSYEQYF
D: TRBD1
V: TRBV27
size: NA

CDR3: CASSGLAGGQETQYF
D: TRBD2
V: TRBV6-1
size: NA

CDR3: CASSEATSGLDTQYF
D: TRBD2
V: TRBV2
size: NA

CDR3: CATSRDSPGKETQYF
D: NA
V: TRBV15
size: NA

CDR3: CASATGQGVLEQYF
D: TRBD1
V: TRBV7-6
size: NA

CDR3: CASSFPGGEQYF
D: TRBD1
V: TRBV27
size: NA

CDR3: CASGTSMNTEAFF
D: NA
V: TRBV19
size: NA

CDR3: CASSLVRDRGSPLHF
D: TRBD1
V: TRBV27
size: NA

CDR3: CASSVEGGGETQYF
D: NA
V: TRBV9
size: NA

CDR3: CASSLEYGTFSYEQYF
D: NA
V: TRBV5-1
size: NA

CDR3: CASSLEASQNTGELFF
D: NA
V: TRBV11-3
size: NA

CDR3: CASSWEETQYF
D: NA
V: TRBV19
size: NA

CDR3: CASSLTEVNEQYF
D: NA
V: TRBV11-2
size: NA

CDR3: CASSLDPDIWSPLHF
D: NA
V: TRBV7-6
size: once

CDR3: CASSDRDRGDYEQYF
D: TRBD1
V: TRBV2
size: NA

CDR3: CASSFEGMNTEAFF
D: NA
V: TRBV28
size: NA

CDR3: CASSQSPGQAAYEQYF
D: TRBD1
V: TRBV4-1
size: NA

CDR3: CASSNLLGYTF
D: NA
V: TRBV19
size: NA

CDR3: CAWSPRGSGDEQYF
D: TRBD1
V: TRBV30
size: NA

CDR3: CASSPSWNSPLHF
D: NA
V: TRBV6-5
size: NA

CDR3: CASSQSSRQGALHEQYF
D: TRBD1
V: TRBV7-8
size: NA

CDR3: CASSPYTGGDYGYTF
D: TRBD1
V: TRBV5-6
size: NA

CDR3: CASSENPTGLYTEAFF
D: NA
V: TRBV7-8
size: NA

CDR3: CASSPGDSSGNTIYF
D: TRBD1
V: TRBV18
size: NA

CDR3: CASSLVYGNTEAFF
D: NA
V: TRBV11-2
size: NA

CDR3: CASTLLGTENYGYTF
D: TRBD1
V: TRBV7-9
size: once

CDR3: CASRQGQGYNEQFF
D: TRBD1
V: TRBV4-1
size: NA

CDR3: CASSKQGARYGYTF
D: TRBD1
V: TRBV7-9
size: few

CDR3: CASSQGGPNEQFF
D: NA
V: TRBV4-1
size: NA

CDR3: CATSREGQGYEQYF
D: NA
V: TRBV15
size: NA

CDR3: CASSYGTSHTGELFF
D: TRBD2
V: TRBV6-6
size: NA

CDR3: CASGGGSHSGNTIYF
D: TRBD1
V: TRBV11-2
size: NA

CDR3: CASNHGDYYEQFF
D: NA
V: TRBV7-9
size: NA

CDR3: CASSQQGAGEKLFF
D: TRBD1
V: TRBV4-2
size: NA

CDR3: CASSFGQGSYNEQFF
D: TRBD1
V: TRBV7-9
size: NA

CDR3: CASSFLRLAGGTDTQYF
D: TRBD2
V: TRBV27
size: NA

CDR3: CASRYRAFQETQYF
D: NA
V: TRBV28
size: NA

CDR3: CASSLVIGGGRNEQFF
D: NA
V: TRBV7-9
size: NA

CDR3: CASSPLNTEAFF
D: NA
V: TRBV27
size: once

CDR3: CASSDRRVAYGYTF
D: NA
V: TRBV10-2
size: NA

CDR3: CASSQDRGNTGELFF
D: NA
V: TRBV4-1
size: NA

CDR3: CASSLGWGPGNTIYF
D: NA
V: TRBV13
size: NA

CDR3: CASYRTGTGNGYTF
D: TRBD1
V: TRBV27
size: NA

CDR3: CAWTLTSGGYNEQFF
D: TRBD2
V: TRBV30
size: NA

CDR3: CASSTYPPQGMVLGSNQPQHF
D: NA
V: TRBV19
size: NA

CDR3: CASSPEGGREREAFF
D: NA
V: TRBV7-8
size: NA

CDR3: CASSPPQRRGIPLHF
D: NA
V: TRBV4-1
size: NA

CDR3: CASSQDTGLAYSYEQYF
D: TRBD2
V: TRBV4-1
size: NA

CDR3: CASTAGPYNEQFF
D: TRBD2
V: TRBV6-5
size: NA